The 18 T cell receptor beta chains below come from one sample, sequenced in a study of blood T cell dynamics during melanoma immunotherapy. Indicated time point: pre-treatment baseline. Repertoires were generated with immunoSEQ multiplex PCR, while TCRdb's copy carries only in-frame clones and drops some. Of fewer than 11,000 clones listed, about 88% are singletons. The sample here was blood, taken from a patient treated with checkpoint blockade. The receptors shown here come from a human donor with melanoma.

V is TRBV7-9 and J is TRBJ2-3, with D possibly matching TRBD2 (6 bases). V was shortened by 0 bases and J by 6 bases, with 10 bases between the two germline ends. Looked up from germline, CDR1 is SEHNR and CDR2 is FQNEAQ (reference sequence). CDR3 size: 14 residues. The CDR3: CASSLAPLADTQYF. The CDR3 DNA reads TGTGCCAGCAGCTTAGCGCCTCTAGCGGATACGCAGTATTTT.

This chain joins TRBV18 and TRBJ1-1; 7 nucleotides line up with TRBD1. After removal of 0 bases from V and 2 bases from J, the junction contained 3 bases not matched to a gene. CDR3 length: 15 residues. Germline V CDR1 and CDR2: KGHSH, LQKENI. The CDR3 DNA reads as TGTGCCAGCTCACCACCGACAGGGACCAACACTGAAGCTTTCTTT. This sequence encodes CASSPPTGTNTEAFF.

The gene calls are TRBV5-8 and TRBJ1-2; D perhaps matches TRBD1 (5 bases). The CDR3 consists of 15 residues. The germline gives CDR1 SGHTS, CDR2 YDEGEE. The germline V and J ends were trimmed by 3 bases and 2 bases, with 14 bases remaining between them. CDR3 residues: CASSWGFRGNYGYTF. CDR3 coding DNA: TGTGCCAGCAGCTGGGGGTTCCGAGGGAACTATGGCTACACCTTC.

This clone was counted a few times. The V gene is TRBV9, the J gene TRBJ1-2, with D possibly TRBD1 on 6 matching bases. The CDR3 consists of 15 residues. CDR1 and CDR2 (germline): SGDLS, YYNGEE. Trimming left V 4 bases short and J 4 bases short, with 17 bases between. CDR3 region: CASSSGRGGAYGYTF. The CDR3 coding sequence is TGTGCCAGCAGCTCCGGGAGGGGGGGCGCCTATGGCTACACCTTC.

V is TRBV7-7 and J is TRBJ2-5, with 7 bases aligning to TRBD1. This CDR3 comprises 15 residues. CDR1 and CDR2 from the germline V gene are SSHAT and FNYEAQ (reference sequence). Losses at the gene ends were 1 base for V and 5 bases for J; bases not matched to a gene: 7. The CDR3: CASSLVTGSIETQYF. In nucleotides, the CDR3 is TGTGCCAGCAGCTTAGTGACAGGGTCAATCGAGACCCAGTACTTC.

The chain carries TRBV7-3 and TRBJ2-3; 10 nucleotides agree with TRBD2. The V gene end was trimmed by 1 base and the J gene end by 1 base; junction bases not matched to a gene: 2. The CDR3 is 16 residues long. CDR1 SGHTA and CDR2 FQGTGA come from the germline V gene. For the CDR3, the DNA is TGTGCCAGCAGCTTAAGGCTAGCGGGAGGCACAGATACGCAGTATTTT. Translating gives CASSLRLAGGTDTQYF.

The chain combines TRBV15 with TRBJ1-5; 7 nucleotides match TRBD1. Germline lookup yields CDR1 LNHNV and CDR2 YYDKDF (reference sequence). The CDR3 runs to 15 residues. V dropped 0 bases and J dropped 8; count of bases not matched to a gene: 7. The CDR3 DNA follows: TGTGCCACCAGCAGAGATCCGACAGGGCCTAAGCCCCAGCATTTT. It translates to CATSRDPTGPKPQHF.

The V call is TRBV6-6, the J call TRBJ1-2, with D perhaps TRBD1 (6 bases). The CDR3 is made up of 13 amino acids. Germline CDR1 reads MNHNY; CDR2 reads SVGAGI (reference sequence). With 7 bases removed from V and 2 bases from J, the gap between germline ends came to 11 bases. The CDR3 DNA reads as TGTGCCAGCACCTTAACAGGGAACTATGGCTACACCTTC. Translating gives CASTLTGNYGYTF.

This clone was found a few times. This chain connects TRBV19 to TRBJ1-2; no firm D call. V lost 5 bases and J 4 bases, leaving 14 bases between the germline ends. The CDR3 is 14 residues long. Germline CDR1 reads LNHDA; CDR2 reads SQIVND (reference sequence). As DNA, the CDR3 is TGTGCCAGTAGTCCCACGGGAGTGGGCTATGGCTACACCTTC. Residues: CASSPTGVGYGYTF.

This chain links TRBV4-2 with TRBJ2-5; D gene unclear. Trimming took off 0 bases at V and 0 bases at J, with 14 bases between the two ends. CDR1 LGHNA and CDR2 YNFKEQ come from the germline V gene. The CDR3 contains 17 residues. CDR3 bases: TGTGCCAGCAGCCAAGATGACCCCGCTGGAAACCAAGAGACCCAGTACTTC. Translated, it gives CASSQDDPAGNQETQYF.

This clone was found once. V gene TRBV7-2 combines with J gene TRBJ1-4, with D maybe TRBD1 (5 bases). The CDR3 totals 15 residues. V was shortened by 3 bases and J by 7 bases, with 15 bases between the two germline ends. Germline V lookup: CDR1 SGHTA, CDR2 FQGNSA. The CDR3 DNA reads as TGTGCCAGCAGCTTGTCCCAGGGTGGTGGTGAAAAACTGTTTTTT. It is translated as CASSLSQGGGEKLFF.

The chain uses TRBV19 and TRBJ1-1; D uncertain. CDR3 length: 14 amino acids. CDR1 and CDR2 from the germline V gene are LNHDA and SQIVND (reference sequence). Trimming shortened V by 7 bases and J by 1 base, and 13 bases separated the two germline ends. The CDR3, as DNA: TGTGCCAGTACCCTTGACCCCCCGAACACTGAAGCTTTCTTT. Its translation: CASTLDPPNTEAFF.

This clone was observed a single time. The CDR3 sequence is CASSIIRQGGYTF. The CDR3 DNA is TGTGCCAGTAGTATTATCCGACAAGGTGGCTACACCTTC. The chain links TRBV19 to TRBJ1-2; no definite D call. The CDR3 consists of 13 residues. Trimming removed 3 bases at V and 7 bases at J, with 12 bases between. The germline V gene has CDR1 LNHDA and CDR2 SQIVND (reference sequence).

V is TRBV15 and J is TRBJ2-2, with D perhaps TRBD1 (6 bases). The CDR3 totals 15 residues. Germline CDR1 reads LNHNV; CDR2 reads YYDKDF (reference sequence). The V end lost 1 base, the J end lost 5 bases, and 11 bases lay between the germline ends. The CDR3 bases are TGTGCCACCAGCAGAGCAGGACAGCCTACCGGGGAGCTGTTTTTT. Residues: CATSRAGQPTGELFF.

The chain carries TRBV5-1 and TRBJ2-7; TRBD1 aligns across 7 bases. The germline V gene encodes CDR1 SGHRS and CDR2 YFSETQ. This CDR3 has 14 amino acids. J lost 2 bases, V lost 5 bases, and 7 bases had no gene match. CDR3 nucleotide sequence: TGCGCCAGCAGTCGTCGGACAGGAACCTACGAGCAGTACTTC. Translating it yields CASSRRTGTYEQYF.

This chain uses TRBV7-9 with TRBJ1-1; a possible D gene is TRBD1 (5 bases). Germline V lookup: CDR1 SEHNR, CDR2 FQNEAQ (reference sequence). The CDR3 length is 14 residues. Between the trimmed V and J ends, which lost 5 bases and 8 bases, there was a span of 18 bases. The CDR3 DNA sequence: TGTGCCAGCAGCGCCTTCGGGGGACGGGCCGAAGCTTTCTTT. It translates to CASSAFGGRAEAFF.

The chain uses TRBV10-2 and TRBJ1-3, with a tentative D call TRBD1 (5 bases). CDR1 and CDR2 (germline): WSHSY, SAAADI. The CDR3 loop spans 12 amino acids. Trimming took 6 bases from V and 3 from J, leaving 6 bases between them. This CDR3 is CASRDIGNTIYF. In DNA form, the CDR3 reads TGCGCCAGCAGGGACATTGGAAACACCATATATTTT.

About this clone: The sample carries other DNA sequences with the same CDR3. V usage is TRBV30 and J usage is TRBJ1-2; D possibly corresponds to TRBD1 (6 bases). Germline CDR1 GTSNPN, CDR2 SVGIG (reference sequence). Trimming removed 3 bases at V and 8 bases at J, with 13 bases between. This CDR3 region has 12 residues. CDR3 DNA: TGTGCCTGGAGGGGGGGGCTTCGGGGCTACACCTTC. Translating gives CAWRGGLRGYTF.